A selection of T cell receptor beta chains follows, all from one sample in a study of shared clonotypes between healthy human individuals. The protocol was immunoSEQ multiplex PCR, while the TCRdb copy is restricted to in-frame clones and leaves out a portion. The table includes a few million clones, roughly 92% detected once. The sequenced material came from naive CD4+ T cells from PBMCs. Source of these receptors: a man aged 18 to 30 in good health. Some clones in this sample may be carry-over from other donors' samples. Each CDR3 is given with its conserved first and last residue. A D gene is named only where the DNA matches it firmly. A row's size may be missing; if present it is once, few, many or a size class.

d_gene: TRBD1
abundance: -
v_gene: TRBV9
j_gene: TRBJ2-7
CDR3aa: CASSRTGGSYEQYF
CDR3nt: TGTGCCAGCAGCCGGACAGGGGGCTCCTACGAGCAGTACTTC

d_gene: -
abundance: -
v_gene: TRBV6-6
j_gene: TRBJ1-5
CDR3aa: CASSYMSNQPQHF
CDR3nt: TGTGCCAGCAGTTACATGAGCAATCAGCCCCAGCATTTT

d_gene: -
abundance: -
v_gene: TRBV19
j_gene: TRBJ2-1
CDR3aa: CASSSLRSSYNEQFF
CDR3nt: TGTGCCAGTAGTTCCCTACGGAGCTCCTACAATGAGCAGTTCTTC

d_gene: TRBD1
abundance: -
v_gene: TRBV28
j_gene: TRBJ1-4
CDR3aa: CASSSGTGPEKLFF
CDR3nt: TGTGCCAGCAGCTCCGGGACAGGGCCGGAAAAACTGTTTTTT

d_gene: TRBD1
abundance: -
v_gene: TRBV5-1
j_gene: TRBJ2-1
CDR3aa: CASSQGQVGDEQFF
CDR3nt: TGCGCCAGCAGCCAGGGACAGGTTGGAGATGAGCAGTTCTTC

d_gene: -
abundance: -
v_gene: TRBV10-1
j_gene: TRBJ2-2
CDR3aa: CASSEGQGHGELFF
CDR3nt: TGCGCCAGCAGTGAGGGTCAGGGTCACGGGGAGCTGTTTTTT

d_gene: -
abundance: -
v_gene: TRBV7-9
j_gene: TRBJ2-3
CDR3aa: CASRTQDSSTDTQYF
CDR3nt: TGTGCCAGCAGGACGCAGGACTCTAGCACAGATACGCAGTATTTT

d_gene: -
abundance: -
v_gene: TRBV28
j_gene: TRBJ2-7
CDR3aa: CASSNWITGEQYF
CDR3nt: TGTGCCAGCTCCAACTGGATAACGGGTGAGCAGTACTTC

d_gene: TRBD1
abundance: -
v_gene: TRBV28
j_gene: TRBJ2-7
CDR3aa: CASSPGQVMSEQYF
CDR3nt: TGTGCCAGCAGTCCGGGACAGGTTATGAGCGAGCAGTACTTC

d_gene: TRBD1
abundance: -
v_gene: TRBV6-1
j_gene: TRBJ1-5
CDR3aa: CASILQGDQPQHF
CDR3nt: TGTGCCAGCATCCTCCAGGGGGATCAGCCCCAGCATTTT

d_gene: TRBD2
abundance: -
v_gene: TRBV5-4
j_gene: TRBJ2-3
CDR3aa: CASRRTSGNRWDTQYF
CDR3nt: TGTGCCAGCAGGAGGACTAGCGGGAATCGCTGGGATACGCAGTATTTT

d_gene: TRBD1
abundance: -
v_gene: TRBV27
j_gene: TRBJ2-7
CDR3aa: CASSHLSGTGVGEQYF
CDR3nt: TGTGCCAGCAGTCACTTATCCGGGACAGGGGTGGGAGAGCAGTACTTC

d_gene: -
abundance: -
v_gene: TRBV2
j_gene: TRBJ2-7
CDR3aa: CASSEQSNPGIEQYF
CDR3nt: TGTGCCAGCAGTGAGCAGTCGAACCCCGGGATCGAGCAGTACTTC

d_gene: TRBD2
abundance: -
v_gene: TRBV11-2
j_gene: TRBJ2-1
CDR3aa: CASSLLSGRGPLYNEQFF
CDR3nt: TGTGCCAGCAGCTTACTTAGCGGGAGGGGACCGCTCTACAATGAGCAGTTCTTC

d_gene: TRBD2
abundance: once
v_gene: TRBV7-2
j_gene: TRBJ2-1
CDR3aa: CASSQGLAIVYNEQFF
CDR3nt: TGTGCCAGCAGCCAAGGACTAGCGATCGTTTACAATGAGCAGTTCTTC

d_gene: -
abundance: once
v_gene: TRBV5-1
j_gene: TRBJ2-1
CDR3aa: CASSSLTGTPRDNEQFF
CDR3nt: TGCGCCAGCAGCTCACTGACCGGGACTCCAAGGGACAATGAGCAGTTCTTC

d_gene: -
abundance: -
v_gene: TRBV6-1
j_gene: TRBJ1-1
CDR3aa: CASSAYFGNTEAFF
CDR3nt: TGTGCCAGCAGTGCCTATTTTGGGAACACTGAAGCTTTCTTT

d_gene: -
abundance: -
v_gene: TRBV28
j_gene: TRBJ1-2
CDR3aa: CASTTLGAGYGYTF
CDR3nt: TGTGCCAGCACCACTCTCGGGGCTGGCTATGGCTACACCTTC

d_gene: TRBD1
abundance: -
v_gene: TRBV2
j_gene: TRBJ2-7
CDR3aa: CASRRQGYEQYF
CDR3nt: TGTGCCAGCAGGAGACAGGGCTACGAGCAGTACTTC

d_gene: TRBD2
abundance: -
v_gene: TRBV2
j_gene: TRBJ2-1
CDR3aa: CASRPAGEYNEQFF
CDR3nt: TGTGCCAGCAGACCGGCGGGAGAGTACAATGAGCAGTTCTTC

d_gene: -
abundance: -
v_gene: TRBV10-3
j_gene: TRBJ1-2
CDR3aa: CAISESWSASNYGYTF
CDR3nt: TGTGCCATCAGTGAGTCGTGGTCAGCTTCCAACTATGGCTACACCTTC

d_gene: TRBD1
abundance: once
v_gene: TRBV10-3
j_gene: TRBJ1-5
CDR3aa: CASGQGRQPQHF
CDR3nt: TGTGCCAGCGGACAGGGGCGCCAGCCCCAGCATTTT

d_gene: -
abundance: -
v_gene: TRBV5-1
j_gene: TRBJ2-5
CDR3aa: CASSFEALQDTQYF
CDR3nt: TGCGCCAGCAGCTTTGAGGCACTACAAGACACCCAGTACTTC

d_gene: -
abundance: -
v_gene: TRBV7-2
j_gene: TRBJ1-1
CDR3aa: CASSLLGGPPEAFF
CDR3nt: TGTGCCAGCAGCCTCCTGGGGGGCCCTCCTGAAGCTTTCTTT

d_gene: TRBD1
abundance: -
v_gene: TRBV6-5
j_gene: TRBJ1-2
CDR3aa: CASSTGTGWDGYTF
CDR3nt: TGTGCCAGCAGTACCGGGACAGGGTGGGATGGCTACACCTTC

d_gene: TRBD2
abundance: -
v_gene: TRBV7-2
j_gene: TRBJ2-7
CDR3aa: CASSLDPGGLAGVGEQYF
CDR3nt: TGTGCCAGCAGCTTAGATCCAGGGGGACTAGCGGGAGTTGGCGAGCAGTACTTC

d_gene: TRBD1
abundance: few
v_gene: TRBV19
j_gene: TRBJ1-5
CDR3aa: CASSMDRGIWRQPQHF
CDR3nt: TGTGCCAGTAGTATGGACAGGGGGATTTGGCGACAGCCCCAGCATTTT

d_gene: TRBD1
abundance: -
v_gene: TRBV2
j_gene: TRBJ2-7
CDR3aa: CASIGQVYEQYF
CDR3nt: TGTGCCAGCATCGGACAGGTCTACGAGCAGTACTTC

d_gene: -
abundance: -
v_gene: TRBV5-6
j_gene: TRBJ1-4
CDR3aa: CASSLRRAAGTNEKLFF
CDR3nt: TGTGCCAGCAGCCTGAGACGGGCAGCGGGGACTAATGAAAAACTGTTTTTT

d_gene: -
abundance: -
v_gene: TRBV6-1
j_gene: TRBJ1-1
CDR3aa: CASSEFQGLGRNTEAFF
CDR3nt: TGTGCCAGCAGTGAATTTCAGGGGCTTGGGAGGAACACTGAAGCTTTCTTT

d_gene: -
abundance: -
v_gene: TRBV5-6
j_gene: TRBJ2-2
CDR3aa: CASSLVLRKNTGELFF
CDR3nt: TGTGCCAGCAGCTTGGTTTTGCGGAAGAACACCGGGGAGCTGTTTTTT

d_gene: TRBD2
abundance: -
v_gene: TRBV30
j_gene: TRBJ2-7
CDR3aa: CARASGSYEQYF
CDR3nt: TGTGCCCGGGCTAGCGGGAGTTACGAGCAGTACTTC

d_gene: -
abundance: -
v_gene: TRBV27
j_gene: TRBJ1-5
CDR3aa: CASNPVDSNQPQHF
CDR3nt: TGTGCCAGCAACCCGGTGGACAGCAATCAGCCCCAGCATTTT

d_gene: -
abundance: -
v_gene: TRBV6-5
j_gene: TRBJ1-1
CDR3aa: CASSYSWNTEAFF
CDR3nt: TGTGCCAGCAGTTACTCATGGAACACTGAAGCTTTCTTT

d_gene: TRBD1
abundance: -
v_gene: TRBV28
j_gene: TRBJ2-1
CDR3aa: CASRIEGQGLYKQFF
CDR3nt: TGTGCCAGCAGGATCGAGGGACAGGGCTTATACAAGCAGTTCTTC

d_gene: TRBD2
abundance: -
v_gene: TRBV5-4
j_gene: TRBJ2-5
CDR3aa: CASSSRTSGETQYF
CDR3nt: TGTGCCAGCAGCTCTAGGACTAGCGGAGAGACCCAGTACTTC

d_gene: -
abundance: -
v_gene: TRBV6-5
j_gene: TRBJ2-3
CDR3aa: CASSFHRADTQYF
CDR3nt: TGTGCCAGCAGTTTCCACAGGGCAGATACGCAGTATTTT

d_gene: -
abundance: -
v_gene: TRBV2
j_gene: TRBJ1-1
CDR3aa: CASTRETYTEAFF
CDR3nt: TGTGCCAGCACCAGAGAGACGTACACTGAAGCTTTCTTT

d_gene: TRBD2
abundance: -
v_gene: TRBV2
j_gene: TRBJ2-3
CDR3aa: CASSATSPSTDTQYF
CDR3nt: TGTGCCAGCAGTGCGACTAGCCCCTCCACAGATACGCAGTATTTT

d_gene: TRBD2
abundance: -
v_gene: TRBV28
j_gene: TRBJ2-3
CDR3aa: CASTLAGGPGTDTQYF
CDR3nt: TGTGCCAGCACACTAGCGGGAGGGCCGGGCACAGATACGCAGTATTTT

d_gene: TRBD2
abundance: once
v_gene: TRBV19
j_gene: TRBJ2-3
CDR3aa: CASRRASGRDTDTQYF
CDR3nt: TGTGCCAGTAGGAGGGCTAGCGGGAGGGACACAGATACGCAGTATTTT

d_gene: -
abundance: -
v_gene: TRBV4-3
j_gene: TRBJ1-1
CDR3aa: CASSQGRGFNTEAFF
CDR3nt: TGCGCCAGCAGCCAAGGAAGAGGCTTCAACACTGAAGCTTTCTTT

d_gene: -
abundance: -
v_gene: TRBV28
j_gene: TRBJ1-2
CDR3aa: CASSLVGGYTF
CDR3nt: TGTGCCAGCAGTTTAGTTGGCGGCTACACCTTC

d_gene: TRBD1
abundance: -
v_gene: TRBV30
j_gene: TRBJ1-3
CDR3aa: CAWSVTFTGEANTIYF
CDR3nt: TGTGCCTGGAGTGTAACTTTCACAGGGGAGGCCAACACCATATATTTT

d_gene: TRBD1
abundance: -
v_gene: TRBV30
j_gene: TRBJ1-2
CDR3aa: CAWSVRSGTAFYGYTF
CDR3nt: TGTGCCTGGAGTGTACGGTCTGGGACAGCCTTCTATGGCTACACCTTC

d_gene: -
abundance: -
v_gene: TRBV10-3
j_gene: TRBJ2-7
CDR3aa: CAISELSGTYGEQYF
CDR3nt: TGTGCCATCAGTGAGCTAAGCGGAACCTATGGCGAGCAGTACTTC

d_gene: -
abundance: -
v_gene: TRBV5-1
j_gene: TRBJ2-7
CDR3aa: CASRVGYEQYF
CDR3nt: TGCGCCAGCAGGGTAGGCTACGAGCAGTACTTC

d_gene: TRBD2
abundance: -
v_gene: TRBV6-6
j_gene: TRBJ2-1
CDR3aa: CASSLIAGSSYNEQFF
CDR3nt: TGTGCCAGCAGTTTAATAGCGGGGAGCTCCTACAATGAGCAGTTCTTC